Each of the 23 T cell receptor beta chains below was sequenced from the same sample in a study of cytomegalovirus exposure and HLA in healthy donors (dated by TCRdb to about 2017). Receptor amplification or capture employed the immunoSEQ multiplex PCR assay. In its TCRdb copy, this immuneACCESS table keeps in-frame sequences only and misses some clones. Where compared with another copy, unresolved V genes explain less than half of these, and the others have no known cause. This sample has approximately 170,000 clones in its table, and more than 70% of those were observed once. The ten largest clones capture 10% to 13% of the sample. The sequenced sample was PBMCs. The source is a young man in good health and CMV-seropositive.

The chain uses TRBV28 and TRBJ2-5; possible D gene TRBD2, 5 bases. V shed 1 base and J shed 1 base, with 19 bases lying between them. From germline, CDR1 is MDHEN and CDR2 SYDVKM. The CDR3 covers 18 residues. In DNA form, the CDR3 reads TGTGCCAGCAGTTTATATAGGGAGCAGGTTAAAGGCCAAGAGACCCAGTACTTC. Protein product: CASSLYREQVKGQETQYF.

This clone was detected a few times. The V gene is TRBV7-2, the J gene TRBJ2-7; 10 bases match TRBD1. V was pared by 0 bases and J by 7 bases, with 6 bases of the junction left unmatched. Germline V gene lookup returns CDR1 SGHTA and CDR2 FQGNSA. The length of the CDR3 is 15 residues. For the CDR3, the DNA is TGTGCCAGCAGCTTAGCAGGGACAGGGGATTGGGAGCAGTACTTC. This translates into CASSLAGTGDWEQYF. The full variable domain, rest sourced from reference TRBV7-2 and TRBJ2-7, is GAGVSQSPSNKVTEKGKDVELRCDPISGHTALYWYRQSLGQGLEFLIYFQGNSAPDKSGLPSDRFSAERTGGSVSTLTIQRTQQEDSAVYLCASSLAGTGDWEQYFGPGTRLTVT.

This clone was counted a single time. This sequence joins TRBV28 and TRBJ2-7; 7 bases are shared with TRBD1. Germline V lookup: CDR1 MDHEN, CDR2 SYDVKM. This CDR3 region has 15 residues. V shed 3 bases, J shed 2 bases, and the junction held 7 bases outside the gene matches. The CDR3 loop is CASSFLLDRAYEQYF. The CDR3 DNA sequence: TGTGCCAGCAGTTTCCTATTAGACAGGGCCTACGAGCAGTACTTC.

The J gene is TRBJ2-5, the V gene TRBV28; D is unclear. Germline loops: CDR1 MDHEN, CDR2 SYDVKM. The CDR3 totals 14 residues. The V gene lost 3 bases and the J gene lost 5 bases, with 13 bases spanning the gap. For the CDR3, the DNA is TGTGCCAGCAGTTTTTCAGCCGCGAGGGAGACCCAGTACTTC. The encoded protein is CASSFSAARETQYF.

A few counts support this clone. This chain connects TRBV20-1 to TRBJ2-7; D remains ambiguous. Germline V gene sequence: CDR1 DFQATT, CDR2 SNEGSKA (reference sequence). Trimming removed 1 base at V and 5 bases at J, with 6 bases between. The CDR3 spans 11 residues. CDR3 loop: CSARARHEQYF. The CDR3, as DNA: TGCAGTGCTAGAGCTAGGCACGAGCAGTACTTC.

This clone was counted only a few times. The V and J genes are TRBV19 and TRBJ2-7; 8 nucleotides agree with TRBD2. The V gene end was trimmed by 3 bases and the J gene end by 6 bases; junction bases not matched to a gene: 7. CDR3 length: 14 amino acids. Germline V gives CDR1 LNHDA, CDR2 SQIVND (reference sequence). The CDR3 nucleotides are TGTGCCAGTAGTATTCAGGTGGCGGGAGGCGAGCAGTACTTC. It encodes CASSIQVAGGEQYF.

V and J are TRBV5-6 and TRBJ2-1, with D uncertain. CDR1 is SGHDT, CDR2 YYEEEE, per germline. The CDR3 has 17 residues. V dropped 8 bases and J dropped 8 bases, with 29 bases sitting between them. CDR3 in amino acids: CASTPVRRQTPTDEQFF. CDR3 DNA: TGTGCCAGTACCCCGGTGAGGCGTCAAACGCCTACGGATGAGCAGTTCTTC.

This sequence joins TRBV6-1 and TRBJ2-1, with TRBD2 identical over 11 bases. Germline lookup yields CDR1 MNHNS and CDR2 SASEGT. V trimming: 5 bases; J trimming: 10 bases; junction bases outside the gene matches: 10. CDR3 length equals 15 residues. CDR3 region: CASSPTSGRDGEQFF. The CDR3 DNA sequence: TGTGCCAGCAGTCCTACTAGCGGGAGAGATGGGGAGCAGTTCTTC.

The rearrangement links TRBV15 to TRBJ2-7, with a tentative D call TRBD1 (6 bases). Trimming cost V 5 bases and J 4 bases, with 15 bases left between them. Germline CDR1 and CDR2: LNHNV and YYDKDF (reference sequence). The CDR3 is 14 residues long. The CDR3 is CATSGDIKRYEQYF. The CDR3 DNA is TGTGCCACCAGCGGGGACATAAAAAGGTACGAGCAGTACTTC.

CDR3 nucleotide sequence: TGTGCCAGCAGCTTAGATCGTTCACCCCTCCACTTT. Its protein is CASSLDRSPLHF. The chain uses TRBV7-9 and TRBJ1-6; D unclear. The CDR3 has 12 amino acids. The germline V gene encodes CDR1 SEHNR and CDR2 FQNEAQ (reference sequence). The V end lost 1 base, the J end lost 9 bases, and 4 bases lay between the germline ends.

CDR3 bases: TGTGCCAGCAGCATGGACTTCGCGAACACCGGGGAGCTGTTTTTT. It yields the protein CASSMDFANTGELFF. This rearrangement joins TRBV5-4 to TRBJ2-2; a weak D match, TRBD2 (5 bases). The germline gives CDR1 SGHNT, CDR2 YYREEE (reference sequence). The CDR3 length is 15 residues. V lost 4 bases, J lost 0 bases, and 10 bases lay in between.

The chain links TRBV5-1 to TRBJ1-4; D is undetermined. The germline CDR1 and CDR2 sequences are SGHRS and YFSETQ. The CDR3 spans 16 residues. V lost 3 bases and J lost 0, with 12 bases in between. The CDR3 nucleotides are TGCGCCAGCAGCTCCCTAGCGCCCGCAACTAATGAAAAACTGTTTTTT. Its translation is CASSSLAPATNEKLFF. The full variable domain, with the rest looked up from reference TRBV5-1 and TRBJ1-4, is KAGVTQTPRYLIKTRGQQVTLSCSPISGHRSVSWYQQTPGQGLQFLFEYFSETQRNKGNFPGRFSGRQFSNSRSEMNVSTLELGDSALYLCASSSLAPATNEKLFFGSGTQLSVL.

A note on this clone: Other DNA sequences of this sample code for an identical CDR3. The chain couples TRBV5-1 to TRBJ2-7, with TRBD1 identical over 9 bases. CDR3 size: 15 residues. CDR1 and CDR2 from the germline V gene are SGHRS and YFSETQ. V lost 4 bases, J lost 0 bases, and 5 bases stayed unmatched. The CDR3 DNA reads TGCGCCAGCAGCCCTGGGGACAGGGACTCCTACGAGCAGTACTTC. Translation: CASSPGDRDSYEQYF.

V gene TRBV5-8 combines with J gene TRBJ1-1, with 10 bases lining up with TRBD1. From germline, CDR1 is SGHTS and CDR2 YDEGEE. This CDR3 spans 16 amino acids. V shed 3 bases and J 0 bases; nucleotides not matched to a gene: 5. The DNA for the CDR3 is TGTGCCAGCAGCTCTGGGACAGGGGACATGAACACTGAAGCTTTCTTT. The encoded protein is CASSSGTGDMNTEAFF.

The V and J genes are TRBV5-4 and TRBJ2-1; 9 positions match TRBD1. Germline V gene data show CDR1 as SGHNT and CDR2 as YYREEE (reference sequence). This CDR3 comprises 14 residues. Trimming at V came to 3 bases and at J to 7 bases, leaving 5 bases not matched to a gene. CDR3 bases: TGTGCCAGCAGCTCGGGACAGGGAAAAAATGAGCAGTTCTTC. It translates to CASSSGQGKNEQFF.

This clone has a handful of counts. The V and J genes are TRBV6-5 and TRBJ2-2; D is unresolved. Trimming removed 5 bases at V and 4 bases at J, with 2 bases between. This CDR3 is built from 11 residues. CDR1 is MNHEY and CDR2 is SVGAGI in the germline V gene. The CDR3 spells CASSRTGELFF. The DNA for the CDR3 is TGTGCCAGCAGTCGCACCGGGGAGCTGTTTTTT.

The CDR3 here is CASSSGRSITEAFF. For the CDR3, the DNA is TGTGCCAGTAGTAGCGGGCGTAGTATCACTGAAGCTTTCTTT. V gene TRBV19 combines with J gene TRBJ1-1; D gene unclear. In germline, CDR1 is LNHDA, CDR2 SQIVND (reference sequence). The CDR3 is 14 amino acids. Trimming pared 4 bases from V and 4 bases from J, leaving 13 bases between.

This chain links TRBV18 with TRBJ2-5; possible D gene TRBD1, 5 bases. Germline V gives CDR1 KGHSH, CDR2 LQKENI. The V end lost 2 bases, the J end lost 5 bases, and 12 bases lay between the germline ends. This CDR3 comprises 14 residues. CDR3 region: CASSPRGQGETQYF. The CDR3 nucleotides read TGTGCCAGCTCACCAAGGGGCCAAGGGGAGACCCAGTACTTC. The variable domain in full, completed from reference TRBV18 and TRBJ2-5, reads NAGVMQNPRHLVRRRGQEARLRCSPMKGHSHVYWYRQLPEEGLKFMVYLQKENIIDESGMPKERFSAEFPKEGPSILRIQQVVRGDSAAYFCASSPRGQGETQYFGPGTRLLVL.

V is TRBV9 and J is TRBJ2-1; 7 bases line up with TRBD2. Germline V gene lookup returns CDR1 SGDLS and CDR2 YYNGEE. V shed 0 bases and J 4 bases; nucleotides not matched to a gene: 4. The CDR3 runs to 15 residues. CDR3 amino acids: CASSVAGGSYNEQFF. In DNA form, the CDR3 reads TGTGCCAGCAGCGTAGCGGGGGGAAGTTACAATGAGCAGTTCTTC.

This clone was detected a few times. The CDR3 sequence: CATRSGGDYGYTF. CDR3 DNA sequence: TGTGCCACCAGGTCGGGGGGCGACTATGGCTACACCTTC. The chain combines TRBV15 with TRBJ1-2; D perhaps matches TRBD1 (6 bases). The CDR3 is 13 residues long. V was cut by 6 bases and J by 3 bases, with 11 bases left in between. CDR1 is LNHNV and CDR2 is YYDKDF in the germline V gene (reference sequence).

The V gene is TRBV6-5, the J gene TRBJ1-5, with D maybe TRBD1 (5 bases). This CDR3 contains 13 residues. V lost 5 bases and J 7 bases, leaving 12 bases between the germline ends. Germline V gene sequence: CDR1 MNHEY, CDR2 SVGAGI. The CDR3 DNA reads as TGTGCCAGCAGTCCGCCCGGGGGACAGCCCCAGCATTTT. Its translation: CASSPPGGQPQHF.

This CDR3 reads CASSGTGSRGYTF. The CDR3 bases are TGCGCCAGCAGCGGGACAGGGAGTCGTGGCTACACCTTC. J is TRBJ1-2 and V is TRBV5-1, with 9 bases aligning to TRBD1. CDR3 length: 13 residues. With V trimmed by 4 bases and J by 7 bases, 5 bases remained unmatched. Per the germline V gene, CDR1 is SGHRS and CDR2 is YFSETQ. Variable domain in full (rest from reference TRBV5-1 and TRBJ1-2): KAGVTQTPRYLIKTRGQQVTLSCSPISGHRSVSWYQQTPGQGLQFLFEYFSETQRNKGNFPGRFSGRQFSNSRSEMNVSTLELGDSALYLCASSGTGSRGYTFGSGTRLTVV.

The V call is TRBV4-3, the J call TRBJ1-5, with a weak D call TRBD1 (6 bases). Germline CDR1 and CDR2: LGHNA and YSLEER. V lost 0 bases and J 7 bases, leaving 19 bases between the germline ends. The CDR3 totals 17 residues. CDR3 sequence reads: CASSQDPPGVSGQPQHF. CDR3 DNA sequence: TGCGCCAGCAGCCAAGACCCACCAGGGGTTTCGGGGCAGCCCCAGCATTTT.